What follows are 20 T cell receptor beta chains derived from one specimen sequenced in a study of T cells in localized non-small cell lung cancer. Libraries were prepared by immunoSEQ multiplex PCR; TCRdb keeps only in-frame clonotypes and omits some of them. The data show 3,100 or so clones, 25% to 30% seen once. This sample comprised lung tumor tissue, obtained before any cancer treatment. These receptors all come from a female donor at least 60 years old with stage I lung adenocarcinoma.

This clone was recorded a few times. V and J are TRBV18 and TRBJ2-2; D is possibly TRBD2 (6 bases). The CDR3 is made up of 15 amino acids. Trimming left V 1 base short and J 4 bases short, with 10 bases between. Germline V gives CDR1 KGHSH, CDR2 LQKENI. In nucleotides, the CDR3 is TGTGCCAGCTCACCACGGGACTTGTTCACCGGGGAGCTGTTTTTT. It encodes CASSPRDLFTGELFF.

This rearrangement joins TRBV19 to TRBJ1-5, with 7 bases matching TRBD1. The germline V gene encodes CDR1 LNHDA and CDR2 SQIVND (reference sequence). J gave up 5 bases and V 7 bases, and 2 bases lay outside the gene matches. The CDR3 spans 12 residues. This chain's CDR3 is CASTRGDQPQHF. CDR3 in DNA: TGTGCCAGTACCAGGGGGGATCAGCCCCAGCATTTT.

A few counts support this clone. The rearrangement uses TRBV30 and TRBJ1-3; D call uncertain. The CDR3 runs 12 residues. V lost 1 base, J lost 8 bases, and 9 bases lay in between. The germline V gene has CDR1 GTSNPN and CDR2 SVGIG (reference sequence). CDR3 sequence: CAWSGSTDTIYF. For the CDR3, the DNA is TGTGCCTGGAGTGGTAGTACGGACACCATATATTTT.

A word on this clone: The sample contains more than one DNA sequence encoding this CDR3. The chain employs TRBV18 and TRBJ2-5; either TRBD1 or TRBD2 may supply D (5 bases each). The CDR3 consists of 13 residues. Germline values: CDR1 KGHSH, CDR2 LQKENI. The ends were cut back, 3 bases at V and 5 bases at J, with 10 bases in the middle. CDR3 region: CASSPAGSETQYF. The CDR3 coding sequence is TGTGCCAGCTCACCGGCAGGGAGCGAGACCCAGTACTTC.

This clone appeared many times. The V call is TRBV7-7, the J call TRBJ2-2; possibly TRBD1 for D (6 bases). Germline CDR1 and CDR2: SSHAT and FNYEAQ (reference sequence). V lost 2 bases, J lost 1 base, and 11 bases lay in between. The CDR3 consists of 16 residues. Written as DNA, the CDR3 is TGTGCCAGCAGCTTAACCGGGACAATGAACACCGGGGAGCTGTTTTTT. Its translation: CASSLTGTMNTGELFF.

This clone is labeled medium-sized. This chain links TRBV11-3 with TRBJ2-5; possible D gene TRBD1, 6 bases. The CDR3 length is 14 residues. CDR1 and CDR2 from the germline V gene are SGHNT and YENEEA. Trimming shortened V by 3 bases and J by 1 base, and 9 bases separated the two germline ends. The CDR3 loop is CASSFRDTQETQYF. CDR3 sequence (DNA): TGTGCCAGCAGCTTTCGGGACACCCAAGAGACCCAGTACTTC.

The V gene is TRBV29-1, the J gene TRBJ1-2; the D gene is possibly TRBD1 (5 bases). Trimming shortened V by 5 bases and J by 7 bases, and 20 bases separated the two germline ends. CDR1 SQVTM and CDR2 ANQGSEA come from the germline V gene. The CDR3 loop spans 14 amino acids. DNA for the CDR3: TGCAGCGTTTGGACCCCTAGCAGGGAAGCTGGCTACACCTTC. Protein product: CSVWTPSREAGYTF.

A few counts support this clone. This chain connects TRBV10-3 to TRBJ1-2; D perhaps matches TRBD1 (5 bases). Trimming took 2 bases from V and 7 from J, leaving 11 bases between them. The CDR3 covers 13 residues. Germline-derived CDR1 and CDR2 are ENHRY and SYGVKD. The CDR3 sequence is CAISEGAGLGYTF. CDR3 bases: TGTGCCATCAGTGAGGGGGCGGGACTTGGCTACACCTTC.

The V and J genes are TRBV11-3 and TRBJ1-6; D may be TRBD1 (6 bases). Trimming left V 3 bases short and J 10 bases short, with 13 bases between. CDR3 length: 14 amino acids. Germline assignment: CDR1 SGHNT and CDR2 YENEEA. In DNA form, the CDR3 reads TGTGCCAGCAGCTTTTCCCAGGGGAGCTCACCCCTCCACTTT. Protein sequence: CASSFSQGSSPLHF.

CDR3 bases: TGTGCCACCAGCAGGCCCGGGGCGTACACTGAAGCTTTCTTT. It specifies CATSRPGAYTEAFF. The chain has TRBV15 and TRBJ1-1, with a weak D call TRBD1 (5 bases). Germline CDR1 is LNHNV and CDR2 is YYDKDF (reference sequence). V was trimmed by 3 bases and J by 3 bases, leaving 11 bases between them. CDR3 size: 14 residues.

This clone was found a few times. The CDR3 DNA reads as TGTGCCAGCAGCTTAGGGGTGGTCGATGAAAAACTGTTTTTT. The encoded protein is CASSLGVVDEKLFF. The chain has TRBV11-3 and TRBJ1-4; D gene unclear. CDR1 and CDR2 from the germline V gene are SGHNT and YENEEA. The V gene lost 1 base and the J gene lost 6 bases, with 9 bases spanning the gap. The CDR3 consists of 14 residues.

The chain combines TRBV19 with TRBJ1-1; D unclear. Germline-derived CDR1 and CDR2 are LNHDA and SQIVND (reference sequence). The V end lost 5 bases, the J end lost 4 bases, and 14 bases lay between the germline ends. The length of the CDR3 is 14 residues. DNA for the CDR3: TGTGCCAGTAGTGAAAGGAGGGTTTCCACTGAAGCTTTCTTT. This encodes CASSERRVSTEAFF.

V and J are TRBV11-3 and TRBJ1-6; 10 bases match TRBD1. The germline V gene has CDR1 SGHNT and CDR2 YENEEA. This CDR3 region has 17 residues. V lost 1 base to trimming and J lost 7 bases; unmatched junction nucleotides: 7. CDR3 amino acids: CASSLGQGADKNSPLHF. The CDR3 bases are TGTGCCAGCAGCTTAGGACAGGGGGCGGATAAGAATTCACCCCTCCACTTT.

The chain joins TRBV19 to TRBJ1-5; no definite D call. Trimming left V 8 bases short and J 3 bases short, with 8 bases between. The CDR3 sequence is 12 residues long. Germline assignment: CDR1 LNHDA and CDR2 SQIVND (reference sequence). The CDR3 reads CASEENNQPQHF. CDR3 in DNA: TGTGCCAGTGAGGAGAACAATCAGCCCCAGCATTTT.

This rearrangement joins TRBV5-1 to TRBJ2-1, with D perhaps TRBD2 (5 bases). V dropped 1 base and J dropped 7 bases, with 12 bases sitting between them. The CDR3 is 14 residues long. Germline values: CDR1 SGHRS, CDR2 YFSETQ. CDR3 sequence reads: CASSLMERGNEQFF. As DNA, the CDR3 is TGCGCCAGCAGCTTGATGGAGAGAGGGAATGAGCAGTTCTTC.

This clone was recorded a few times. The chain recombines TRBV11-3 with TRBJ1-2; D is ambiguous. From germline, CDR1 is SGHNT and CDR2 YENEEA. The CDR3 runs 16 residues. The V end was cut by 0 bases, the J end by 7 bases, with 18 bases between. CDR3 sequence reads: CASSLDPEGRMGGYTF. The CDR3 DNA reads TGTGCCAGCAGCTTAGATCCGGAAGGCAGGATGGGTGGCTACACCTTC.

This chain connects TRBV19 to TRBJ2-7; TRBD1 is a possible D gene (5 bases). The CDR3 covers 13 residues. V was clipped by 4 bases and J by 3 bases, with 10 bases between them. CDR1 is LNHDA, CDR2 SQIVND, per germline (reference sequence). CDR3 sequence (DNA): TGTGCCAGTAGTAGAGACAGAAACTACGAGCAGTACTTC. Translating it yields CASSRDRNYEQYF. Full variable domain (rest looked up from reference TRBV19 and TRBJ2-7): DGGITQSPKYLFRKEGQNVTLSCEQNLNHDAMYWYRQDPGQGLRLIYYSQIVNDFQKGDIAEGYSVSREKKESFPLTVTSAQKNPTAFYLCASSRDRNYEQYFGPGTRLTVT.

There are a few counts of this clone. J is TRBJ1-3 and V is TRBV29-1; D remains ambiguous. V shed 3 bases and J shed 2 bases, with 8 bases lying between them. The length of the CDR3 is 13 residues. Germline CDR1 and CDR2: SQVTM and ANQGSEA. CDR3 coding DNA: TGCAGCGTTGAGGCGGGCGCTGGAAACACCATATATTTT. Its translation: CSVEAGAGNTIYF.

The chain has TRBV30 and TRBJ1-4; 11 bases are shared with TRBD1. Germline loops: CDR1 GTSNPN, CDR2 SVGIG (reference sequence). The length of the CDR3 is 15 residues. Germline trimming cut 1 base from V and 8 bases from J; bases unmatched to any gene: 6. The chain's CDR3 is CAWSGVGQGAEKLFF. The CDR3 coding sequence is TGTGCCTGGAGTGGGGTAGGACAGGGGGCCGAAAAACTGTTTTTT.

The V call is TRBV11-3, the J call TRBJ2-1, with 7 nucleotides matching TRBD2. The CDR3 runs to 14 residues. CDR1 and CDR2 (germline): SGHNT, YENEEA. V lost 5 bases to trimming and J lost 4 bases; unmatched junction nucleotides: 5. The CDR3 here is CASSPRGVYNEQFF. The CDR3, as DNA: TGTGCCAGCAGCCCCCGGGGGGTTTACAATGAGCAGTTCTTC.